These 31 T cell receptor beta chains originate from one sample sequenced in a study of graft-versus-host responses after intestinal transplantation. These TCRs are of unknown antigen specificity. Repertoires were generated with immunoSEQ multiplex PCR, while TCRdb's copy carries only in-frame clones and drops some. The data contain 90,000 to 120,000 clones, 87% of them seen just once; the ten biggest clones take up around 0.7%. The sample consisted of unstimulated CD4+ T cells sorted from spleen or lymph node cells, taken before transplant. The receptors stem from a human donor who was the organ donor for an intestinal transplant.

The chain carries TRBV7-9 and TRBJ1-1; the D gene is possibly TRBD1 (5 bases). The CDR3 is made up of 14 amino acids. CDR1 SEHNR and CDR2 FQNEAQ come from the germline V gene (reference sequence). Deletions cut 6 bases from V and 1 base from J, with 12 bases between. CDR3 protein: CASRTGTANTEAFF. As DNA, the CDR3 is TGTGCCAGCAGAACCGGGACGGCGAACACTGAAGCTTTCTTT.

As concerns this clone: Other nucleotide sequences in the sample specify the same CDR3. The chain is built from TRBV7-2 and TRBJ1-5, with D unresolved. The length of the CDR3 is 13 residues. Germline-derived CDR1 and CDR2 are SGHTA and FQGNSA. Trimming left V 1 base short and J 6 bases short, with 7 bases between. The CDR3 nucleotides read TGTGCCAGCAGCTTAGAAGGATTTCAGCCCCAGCATTTT. It is translated as CASSLEGFQPQHF.

V and J are TRBV19 and TRBJ1-2, with 7 bases fitting TRBD1. Trimming at V came to 4 bases and at J to 7 bases, leaving 15 bases not matched to a gene. The germline V gene encodes CDR1 LNHDA and CDR2 SQIVND (reference sequence). The CDR3 length is 16 residues. The CDR3 protein is CASSRGGQSPWGGYTF. The CDR3, as DNA: TGTGCCAGTAGTAGGGGGGGACAGTCCCCATGGGGTGGCTACACCTTC.

The CDR3 DNA is TGTGCCAGCAGTTACTCGTGGGACGGAGCCTATGGCTACACCTTC. It translates to CASSYSWDGAYGYTF. The chain has TRBV6-5 and TRBJ1-2; tentatively, D is TRBD1 (5 bases). The CDR3 runs 15 residues. The germline gives CDR1 MNHEY, CDR2 SVGAGI. V was shortened by 0 bases and J by 4 bases, with 12 bases between the two germline ends.

V gene TRBV18 combines with J gene TRBJ2-1; 9 bases match TRBD2. CDR3 size: 14 residues. CDR1 and CDR2 (germline): KGHSH, LQKENI. J gave up 4 bases and V 4 bases, and 2 bases lay outside the gene matches. The DNA for the CDR3 is TGTGCCAGCTCACTAGCGGGAGTTTACAATGAGCAGTTCTTC. Protein product: CASSLAGVYNEQFF.

The chain is built from TRBV18 and TRBJ2-6; tentative D call: TRBD1 (6 bases). CDR1 is KGHSH, CDR2 LQKENI, per germline. V gave up 2 bases and J gave up 0 bases, with 8 bases separating them. This CDR3 spans 16 amino acids. CDR3 loop: CASSPRTVSGANVLTF. CDR3 bases: TGTGCCAGCTCACCAAGGACAGTCTCTGGGGCCAACGTCCTGACTTTC.

V is TRBV5-1 and J is TRBJ2-2; 12 positions match TRBD1. After removal of 4 bases from V and 6 bases from J, the junction contained 4 bases not matched to a gene. The CDR3 has 15 residues. Germline assignment: CDR1 SGHRS and CDR2 YFSETQ. The DNA of the CDR3 is TGCGCCAGCAGCCGGGGACAGGGGGCTGCCGGGGAGCTGTTTTTT. As protein: CASSRGQGAAGELFF.

In this sample, this clone turned up once. The gene calls are TRBV11-3 and TRBJ2-5; 9 positions agree with TRBD1. Germline V CDR1 and CDR2: SGHNT, YENEEA. The CDR3 consists of 14 residues. After removal of 5 bases from V and 3 bases from J, the junction contained 4 bases not matched to a gene. CDR3 nucleotide sequence: TGTGCCAGCAGCCGCCGGGACAGGGAAGAGACCCAGTACTTC. It codes for CASSRRDREETQYF.

The sample holds one count of this clone. The rearrangement links TRBV9 to TRBJ2-3; D perhaps matches TRBD2 (7 bases). The CDR3 has 16 residues. Looked up from germline, CDR1 is SGDLS and CDR2 is YYNGEE. The V gene lost 5 bases and the J gene lost 2 bases, with 18 bases spanning the gap. The CDR3 region has the DNA TGTGCCAGCAGTCTGGTTGCGGGGGCGCTCACAGATACGCAGTATTTT. It yields the protein CASSLVAGALTDTQYF.

The gene calls are TRBV5-4 and TRBJ1-2; unclear D gene. V gave up 2 bases and J gave up 2 bases, with 7 bases separating them. This CDR3 has 13 amino acids. Per germline, CDR1 SGHNT and CDR2 YYREEE (reference sequence). CDR3 sequence: CASSFDGNYGYTF. In nucleotides, the CDR3 is TGTGCCAGCAGCTTCGACGGCAACTATGGCTACACCTTC.

This chain links TRBV13 with TRBJ2-7; 10 bases match TRBD1. Germline loops: CDR1 PRHDT, CDR2 FYEKMQ (reference sequence). After removal of 5 bases from V and 4 bases from J, the junction contained 8 bases not matched to a gene. The CDR3 totals 15 residues. This CDR3 reads CASSPRTGGSYEQYF. The CDR3 DNA is TGTGCCAGCAGCCCACGGACAGGGGGTTCTTACGAGCAGTACTTC.

The genes are TRBV6-6 and TRBJ1-6, with D perhaps matching TRBD1 (6 bases). This CDR3 comprises 16 residues. Trimming took 11 bases from V and 7 from J, leaving 24 bases between them. Germline V lookup: CDR1 MNHNY, CDR2 SVGAGI (reference sequence). The CDR3 is CAAAETMGARNSPLHF. The CDR3 DNA sequence: TGTGCCGCCGCGGAGACAATGGGGGCGCGAAATTCACCCCTCCACTTT.

This chain connects TRBV9 to TRBJ2-3; 11 bases fit TRBD1. The CDR3 length is 16 residues. The junction had 5 bases not matched to a gene; V was cut back by 0 bases and J by 5 bases. CDR1 and CDR2 (germline): SGDLS, YYNGEE. CDR3 coding DNA: TGTGCCAGCAGCGTAGGTGTGGGACAGGGGGAAGATACGCAGTATTTT. It yields the protein CASSVGVGQGEDTQYF.

CDR3 region: CASSLVSGGALTGELFF. The CDR3 DNA reads TGCGCCAGCAGCTTGGTTAGCGGGGGGGCTCTCACCGGGGAGCTGTTTTTT. This rearrangement joins TRBV5-1 to TRBJ2-2, with 11 nucleotides matching TRBD2. In germline, CDR1 is SGHRS, CDR2 YFSETQ. The CDR3 consists of 17 residues. Trimming cost V 0 bases and J 4 bases; bases outside gene matches: 5.

This chain connects TRBV28 to TRBJ1-4; 7 bases agree with TRBD1. The CDR3 has 13 amino acids. The V gene end was trimmed by 4 bases and the J gene end by 8 bases; junction bases not matched to a gene: 4. In germline, CDR1 is MDHEN, CDR2 SYDVKM. The CDR3 loop reads CASSSGQREKLFF. CDR3 nucleotide sequence: TGTGCCAGCAGTTCGGGACAGCGGGAAAAACTGTTTTTT.

The J gene is TRBJ2-1, the V gene TRBV7-9, with 9 bases fitting TRBD1. The germline V gene has CDR1 SEHNR and CDR2 FQNEAQ (reference sequence). CDR3 length equals 14 residues. With 6 bases clipped from V and 8 bases from J, the junction kept 8 bases outside the gene matches. The CDR3 here is CASSPGQGFYEQFF. CDR3 nucleotides: TGTGCCAGCAGTCCGGGACAGGGTTTTTATGAGCAGTTCTTC.

The chain carries TRBV5-6 and TRBJ2-7, with 9 positions matching TRBD1. Germline V CDR1 and CDR2: SGHDT, YYEEEE. The CDR3 is 15 residues long. The V and J ends lost 0 bases and 3 bases, in that order; junction bases with no gene match: 4. The CDR3: CASSLAGQGDYEQYF. The CDR3 nucleotides read TGTGCCAGCAGCTTGGCGGGACAGGGTGACTACGAGCAGTACTTC.

The chain combines TRBV18 with TRBJ1-3, with D hard to call. Trimming took off 6 bases at V and 0 bases at J, with 9 bases between the two ends. The CDR3 contains 14 residues. Germline V gene data show CDR1 as KGHSH and CDR2 as LQKENI. This CDR3 is CASSLADSGNTIYF. In nucleotides, the CDR3 is TGTGCCAGCTCTTTGGCCGACTCTGGAAACACCATATATTTT.

This clone came up once. As DNA, the CDR3 is TGTGCCAGCAGCGCAGGGGGTGCTGAAAAACTGTTTTTT. This translates into CASSAGGAEKLFF. The chain has TRBV7-9 and TRBJ1-4; 7 bases align to TRBD1. This CDR3 contains 13 residues. Germline CDR1 SEHNR, CDR2 FQNEAQ (reference sequence). With 5 bases clipped from V and 7 bases from J, the junction kept 4 bases outside the gene matches.

V is TRBV5-4 and J is TRBJ1-6; 12 bases are a match to TRBD1. This CDR3 region has 17 residues. After removal of 7 bases from V and 10 bases from J, the junction contained 15 bases not matched to a gene. CDR1 and CDR2 from the germline V gene are SGHNT and YYREEE (reference sequence). CDR3 bases: TGTGCCAGCTCCGGTCCGGGACAGGGGGCATCAGGGTCACCCCTCCACTTT. Amino acids: CASSGPGQGASGSPLHF.

This clone appeared a single time. V and J are TRBV5-1 and TRBJ1-2, with TRBD1 matching 9 bases. The CDR3 runs 13 residues. In germline, CDR1 is SGHRS, CDR2 YFSETQ. J was trimmed by 6 bases and V by 6 bases; bases with no gene match: 6. This chain's CDR3 is CASTRDRAHGYTF. The CDR3 DNA sequence: TGCGCCAGCACCCGGGACAGGGCCCATGGCTACACCTTC.

The CDR3 loop reads CASSPRGASSYNEQFF. The CDR3 DNA reads as TGTGCCAGCAGCCCCAGGGGGGCAAGCTCCTACAATGAGCAGTTCTTC. V and J are TRBV28 and TRBJ2-1; D is perhaps TRBD1 (7 bases). The V and J ends lost 6 bases and 0 bases respectively, with 15 bases between them. CDR3 length equals 16 residues. Per germline, CDR1 MDHEN and CDR2 SYDVKM.

The rearrangement uses TRBV7-3 and TRBJ2-6, with D unresolved. There are 13 residues in the CDR3. V shed 5 bases and J shed 4 bases, with 6 bases lying between them. Germline CDR1 reads SGHTA; CDR2 reads FQGTGA. CDR3 sequence: CASSPPGANVLTF. The CDR3, as DNA: TGTGCCAGCAGCCCTCCGGGGGCCAACGTCCTGACTTTC.

V is TRBV18 and J is TRBJ1-1; D is uncertain. V gave up 3 bases and J gave up 2 bases, with 7 bases separating them. Germline values: CDR1 KGHSH, CDR2 LQKENI. This CDR3 region has 13 residues. The CDR3 protein is CASSPGRNTEAFF. The DNA of the CDR3 is TGTGCCAGCTCACCTGGACGTAACACTGAAGCTTTCTTT.

This clone has only a few counts. V is TRBV5-6 and J is TRBJ1-3; D unresolved. In germline, CDR1 is SGHDT, CDR2 YYEEEE. With 6 bases removed from V and 3 bases from J, the gap between germline ends came to 10 bases. CDR3 length: 13 amino acids. CDR3 in amino acids: CASTFGGGNTIYF. The CDR3 coding sequence is TGTGCCAGCACCTTTGGAGGTGGAAACACCATATATTTT.

The gene calls are TRBV9 and TRBJ1-1; no clear D gene. Trimming stripped 1 base from V and 4 bases from J, with 8 bases between. The CDR3 length is 13 residues. Germline CDR1 and CDR2: SGDLS and YYNGEE. The CDR3 reads CASSVRGSTEAFF. As DNA, the CDR3 is TGTGCCAGCAGCGTAAGAGGAAGCACTGAAGCTTTCTTT.

The V and J genes are TRBV11-2 and TRBJ1-1; 7 bases fit TRBD1. The V gene's germline CDR1 is SGHAT and CDR2 FQNNGV. V lost 6 bases and J lost 0; bases outside the gene matches: 7. This CDR3 comprises 15 residues. This CDR3 reads CASRIGTAMNTEAFF. The DNA for the CDR3 is TGTGCCAGCAGGATTGGGACAGCAATGAACACTGAAGCTTTCTTT.

The V gene is TRBV9, the J gene TRBJ2-1, with D tentatively TRBD2 (7 bases). Per germline, CDR1 SGDLS and CDR2 YYNGEE. Trimming removed 3 bases from V and 9 bases from J, with 13 bases in between. CDR3 length: 13 residues. The CDR3 is CASSAERGGEQFF. The CDR3 bases are TGTGCCAGCAGCGCGGAGAGGGGGGGTGAGCAGTTCTTC.

In this sample, this clone turned up once. Distinct nucleotide sequences in the sample also encode this CDR3. The chain carries TRBV5-5 and TRBJ2-1; 9 bases map to TRBD2. There are 15 residues in the CDR3. The V gene end was trimmed by 0 bases and the J gene end by 3 bases; junction bases not matched to a gene: 1. CDR1 is SGHKS and CDR2 is YYEKEE in the germline V gene (reference sequence). The CDR3 DNA is TGTGCCAGCAGCTTGGGACTAGCGGTCTACAATGAGCAGTTCTTC. Its protein product is CASSLGLAVYNEQFF.

This chain links TRBV9 with TRBJ2-2; TRBD1 or TRBD2 may be the D gene (6 bases each). The CDR3 covers 14 residues. CDR1 and CDR2 from the germline V gene are SGDLS and YYNGEE. Between the trimmed V and J ends, which lost 6 bases and 2 bases, there was a span of 11 bases. The CDR3 sequence: CASKTGANTGELFF. Here the CDR3 DNA reads TGTGCCAGCAAAACGGGGGCAAACACCGGGGAGCTGTTTTTT.

The CDR3 sequence is CASSLDWGRGEAFF. The CDR3 DNA is TGCGCCAGCAGCTTGGATTGGGGCCGGGGGGAAGCTTTCTTT. This sequence joins TRBV5-1 and TRBJ1-1, with TRBD1 as a possible D gene (5 bases). Between the trimmed V and J ends, which lost 0 bases and 8 bases, there was a span of 14 bases. The CDR3 totals 14 residues. From germline, CDR1 is SGHRS and CDR2 YFSETQ.